Reported below is one TCR beta chain. The data originate from a study of CD8+ T cells in alopecia areata. Study-wide context: The duration of tofacitinib was 6 to 18 months, with 6 months off drug afterward.

Treatment reported: oral pan-JAK inhibitor, 5-10 mg twice daily. Extracted RNA was reverse transcribed, and the resulting cDNA served as sequencing template. This table comes from immunoSEQ multiplex PCR, and its TCRdb copy is limited to in-frame clones, with some not included. The sample records approximately 210,000 clones, more than 60% being singletons. V lost 5 bases to trimming and J lost 2 bases, with 6 bases between them. Per germline, CDR1 MNHEY and CDR2 SVGAGI. There are 12 residues in the CDR3. This sequence joins TRBV6-5 and TRBJ1-2; unclear D gene. Here the sequenced sample was CD4+ T cells sorted from blood, taken at week 44, from a patient treated with tofacitinib. The receptor's source is a human donor with alopecia areata. The CDR3: CASSGQNYGYTF. In DNA form, the CDR3 reads TGTGCCAGCAGTGGCCAGAACTATGGCTACACCTTC.